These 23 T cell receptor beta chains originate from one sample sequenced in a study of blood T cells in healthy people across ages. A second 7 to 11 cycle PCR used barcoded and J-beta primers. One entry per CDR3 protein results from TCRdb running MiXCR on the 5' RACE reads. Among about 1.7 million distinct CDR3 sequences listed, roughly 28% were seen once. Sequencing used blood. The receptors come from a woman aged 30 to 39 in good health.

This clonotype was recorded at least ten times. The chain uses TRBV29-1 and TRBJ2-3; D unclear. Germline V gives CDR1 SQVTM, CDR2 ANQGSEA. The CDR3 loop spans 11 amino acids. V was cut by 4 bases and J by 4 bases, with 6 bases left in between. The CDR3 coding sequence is TGCAGCGTTGTTTTGTCAGATACGCAGTATTTT. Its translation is CSVVLSDTQYF.

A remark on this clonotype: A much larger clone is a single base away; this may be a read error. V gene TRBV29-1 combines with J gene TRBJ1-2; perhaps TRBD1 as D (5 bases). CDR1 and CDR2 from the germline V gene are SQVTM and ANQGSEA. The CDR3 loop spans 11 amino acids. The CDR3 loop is CSGYGDGGYTF. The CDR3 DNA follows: TGCAGTGGATACGGGGACGGTGGCTACACCTTC.

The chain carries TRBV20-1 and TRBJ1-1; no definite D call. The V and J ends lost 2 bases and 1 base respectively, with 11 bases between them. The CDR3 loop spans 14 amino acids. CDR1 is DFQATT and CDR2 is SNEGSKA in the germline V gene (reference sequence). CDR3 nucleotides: TGCAGTGCTAGAACCGTCGGGAGGAACACTGAAGCTTTCTTT. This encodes CSARTVGRNTEAFF.

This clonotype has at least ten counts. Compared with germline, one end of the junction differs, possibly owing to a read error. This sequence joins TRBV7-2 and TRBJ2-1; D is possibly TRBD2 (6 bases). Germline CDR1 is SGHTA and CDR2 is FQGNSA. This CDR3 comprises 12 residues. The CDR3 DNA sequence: TGTGCTAGCAGCTTGTTAGCGGCTGAGCAGTTCTTC. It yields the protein CASSLLAAEQFF. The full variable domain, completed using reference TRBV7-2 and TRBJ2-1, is GAGVSQSPSNKVTEKGKDVELRCDPISGHTALYWYRQSLGQGLEFLIYFQGNSAPDKSGLPSDRFSAERTGGSVSTLTIQRTQQEDSAVYLCASSLLAAEQFFGPGTRLTVL.

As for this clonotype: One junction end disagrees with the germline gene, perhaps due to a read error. The CDR3 region is CASRGAGGEKNVQYF. The CDR3 nucleotides are TGTGCCAGCAGAGGGGCGGGGGGCGAAAAAAACGTTCAGTACTTC. This chain uses TRBV12-3 or TRBV12-4 with TRBJ2-4; 8 nucleotides line up with TRBD2. This CDR3 is built from 15 residues.

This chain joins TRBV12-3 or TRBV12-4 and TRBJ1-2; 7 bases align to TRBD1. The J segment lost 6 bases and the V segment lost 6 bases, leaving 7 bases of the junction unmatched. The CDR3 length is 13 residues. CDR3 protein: CASRRQGSHGYTF. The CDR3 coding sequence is TGTGCCAGCAGACGACAGGGCTCCCATGGCTACACCTTC.

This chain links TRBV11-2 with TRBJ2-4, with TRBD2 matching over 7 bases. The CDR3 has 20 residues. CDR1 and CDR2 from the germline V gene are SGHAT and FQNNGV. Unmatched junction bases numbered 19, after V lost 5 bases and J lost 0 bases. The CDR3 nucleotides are TGTGCCAGCAGCCCTAAGGTTGGCGGGAGCCTGACCTTAGCCAAAAACATTCAGTACTTC. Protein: CASSPKVGGSLTLAKNIQYF.

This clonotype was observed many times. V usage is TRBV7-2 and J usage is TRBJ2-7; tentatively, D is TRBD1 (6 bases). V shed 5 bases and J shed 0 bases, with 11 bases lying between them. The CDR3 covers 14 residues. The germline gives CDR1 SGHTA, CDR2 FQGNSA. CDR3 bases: TGTGCCAGCAGCCCAGGGGCCACCTCCTACGAGCAGTACTTC. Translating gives CASSPGATSYEQYF.

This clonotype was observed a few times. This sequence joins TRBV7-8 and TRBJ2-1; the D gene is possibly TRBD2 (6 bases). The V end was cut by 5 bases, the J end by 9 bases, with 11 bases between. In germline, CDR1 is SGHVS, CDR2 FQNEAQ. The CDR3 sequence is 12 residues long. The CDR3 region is CASSNPGAEQFF. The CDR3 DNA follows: TGTGCCAGCAGCAATCCGGGAGCTGAGCAGTTCTTC.

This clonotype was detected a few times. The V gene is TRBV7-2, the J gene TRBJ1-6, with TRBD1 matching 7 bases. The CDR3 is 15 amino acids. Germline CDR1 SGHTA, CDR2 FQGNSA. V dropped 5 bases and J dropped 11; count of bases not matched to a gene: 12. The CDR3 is CASSVTDRLVTPLHF. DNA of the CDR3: TGTGCCAGCAGCGTTACGGACAGGCTAGTGACACCCCTCCACTTT. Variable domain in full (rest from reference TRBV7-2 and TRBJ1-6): GAGVSQSPSNKVTEKGKDVELRCDPISGHTALYWYRQSLGQGLEFLIYFQGNSAPDKSGLPSDRFSAERTGGSVSTLTIQRTQQEDSAVYLCASSVTDRLVTPLHFGNGTRLTVT.

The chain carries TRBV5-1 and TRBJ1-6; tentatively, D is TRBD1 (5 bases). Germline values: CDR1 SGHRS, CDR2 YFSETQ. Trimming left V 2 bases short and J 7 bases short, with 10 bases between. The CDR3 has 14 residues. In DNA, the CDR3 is TGCGCCAGCAGCTTCGGGGGTACGAATTCACCCCTCCACTTT. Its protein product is CASSFGGTNSPLHF. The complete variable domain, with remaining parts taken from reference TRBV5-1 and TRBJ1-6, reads KAGVTQTPRYLIKTRGQQVTLSCSPISGHRSVSWYQQTPGQGLQFLFEYFSETQRNKGNFPGRFSGRQFSNSRSEMNVSTLELGDSALYLCASSFGGTNSPLHFGNGTRLTVT.

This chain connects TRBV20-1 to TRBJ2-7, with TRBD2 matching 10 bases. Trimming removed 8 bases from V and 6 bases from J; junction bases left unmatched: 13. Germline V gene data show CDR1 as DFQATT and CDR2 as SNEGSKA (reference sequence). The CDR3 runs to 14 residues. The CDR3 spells CSPRPLAGVSEQYF. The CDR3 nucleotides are TGCAGTCCCAGGCCGCTAGCGGGAGTTTCCGAGCAGTACTTC.

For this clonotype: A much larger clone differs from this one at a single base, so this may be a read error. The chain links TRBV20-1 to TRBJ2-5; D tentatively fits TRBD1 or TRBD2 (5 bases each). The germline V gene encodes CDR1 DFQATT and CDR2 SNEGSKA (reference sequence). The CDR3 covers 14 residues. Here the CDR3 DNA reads TGCAGTGCTAGAGTAGGGGAGTCAGGAGAGACCCGGTACTTC. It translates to CSARVGESGETRYF.

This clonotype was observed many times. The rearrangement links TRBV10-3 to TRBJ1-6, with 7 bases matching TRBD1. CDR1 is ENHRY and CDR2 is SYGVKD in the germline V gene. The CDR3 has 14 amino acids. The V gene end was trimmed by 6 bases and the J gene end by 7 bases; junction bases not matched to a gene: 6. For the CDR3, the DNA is TGTGCCATCAGCCCGCCGGGACAGAATTCACCCCTCCACTTT. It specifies CAISPPGQNSPLHF.

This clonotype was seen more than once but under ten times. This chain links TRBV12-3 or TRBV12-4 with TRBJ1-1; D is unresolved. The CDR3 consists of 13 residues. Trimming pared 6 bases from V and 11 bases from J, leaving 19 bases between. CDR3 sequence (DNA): TGTGCCAGCAGCCATGCTAGCTTTTCCGGGGCTTTCTTT. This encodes CASSHASFSGAFF.

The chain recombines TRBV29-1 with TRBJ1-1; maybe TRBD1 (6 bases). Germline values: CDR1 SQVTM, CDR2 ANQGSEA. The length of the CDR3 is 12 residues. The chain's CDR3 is CRAGAGYTEAFF. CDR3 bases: TGCAGGGCAGGGGCAGGGTACACTGAAGCTTTCTTT.

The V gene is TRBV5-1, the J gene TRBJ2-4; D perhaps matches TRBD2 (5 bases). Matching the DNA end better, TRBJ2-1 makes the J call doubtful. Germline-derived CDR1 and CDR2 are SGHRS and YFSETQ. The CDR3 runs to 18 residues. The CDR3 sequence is CASSLDLGWALAKNIQFF. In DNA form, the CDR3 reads TGCGCCAGCAGCTTGGATCTGGGGTGGGCCCTAGCCAAAAACATTCAGTTCTTC.

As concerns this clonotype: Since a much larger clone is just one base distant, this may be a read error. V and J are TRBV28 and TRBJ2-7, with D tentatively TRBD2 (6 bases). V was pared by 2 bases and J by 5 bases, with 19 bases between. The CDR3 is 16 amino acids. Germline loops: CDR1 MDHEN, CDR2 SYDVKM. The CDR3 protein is CASSLRATRELDEQYF. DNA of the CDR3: TGTGCCAGCAGTTTACGGGCGACTAGGGAGTTGGACGAGCAGTACTTC. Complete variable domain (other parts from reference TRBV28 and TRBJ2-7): DVKVTQSSRYLVKRTGEKVFLECVQDMDHENMFWYRQDPGLGLRLIYFSYDVKMKEKGDIPEGYSVSREKKERFSLILESASTNQTSMYLCASSLRATRELDEQYFGPGTRLTVT.

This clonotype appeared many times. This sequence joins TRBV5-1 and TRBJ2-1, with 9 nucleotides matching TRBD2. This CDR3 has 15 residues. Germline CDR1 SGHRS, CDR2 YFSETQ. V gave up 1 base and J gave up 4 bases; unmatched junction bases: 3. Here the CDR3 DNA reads TGCGCCAGCAGCTTGAGGACTAGCGCTTACAATGAGCAGTTCTTC. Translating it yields CASSLRTSAYNEQFF.

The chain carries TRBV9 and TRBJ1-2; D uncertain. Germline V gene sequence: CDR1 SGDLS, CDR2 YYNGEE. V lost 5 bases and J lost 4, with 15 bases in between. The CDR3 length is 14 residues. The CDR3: CASSQTRLSYGYTF. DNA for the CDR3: TGTGCCAGCAGTCAAACCAGACTGAGCTATGGCTACACCTTC.

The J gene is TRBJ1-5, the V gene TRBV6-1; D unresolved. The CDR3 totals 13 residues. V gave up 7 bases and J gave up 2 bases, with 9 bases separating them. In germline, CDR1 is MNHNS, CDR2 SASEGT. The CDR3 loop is CASTNGGNQPQHF. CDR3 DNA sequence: TGTGCCAGCACCAACGGGGGCAATCAGCCCCAGCATTTT.

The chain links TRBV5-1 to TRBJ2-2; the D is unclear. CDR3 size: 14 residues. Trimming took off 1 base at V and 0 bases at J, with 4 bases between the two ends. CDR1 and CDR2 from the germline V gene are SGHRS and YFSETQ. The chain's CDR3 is CASSLLTNTGELFF. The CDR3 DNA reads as TGCGCCAGCAGCTTGTTAACGAACACCGGGGAGCTGTTTTTT. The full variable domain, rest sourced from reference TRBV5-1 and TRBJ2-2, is KAGVTQTPRYLIKTRGQQVTLSCSPISGHRSVSWYQQTPGQGLQFLFEYFSETQRNKGNFPGRFSGRQFSNSRSEMNVSTLELGDSALYLCASSLLTNTGELFFGEGSRLTVL.

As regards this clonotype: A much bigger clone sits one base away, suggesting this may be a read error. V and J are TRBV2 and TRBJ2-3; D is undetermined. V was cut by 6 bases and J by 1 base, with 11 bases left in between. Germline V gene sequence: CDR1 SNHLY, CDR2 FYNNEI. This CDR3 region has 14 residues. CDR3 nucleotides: TGTGCCAGCAGGGAGAGGACCGGCACAGATACGCAGTATTTT. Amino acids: CASRERTGTDTQYF.